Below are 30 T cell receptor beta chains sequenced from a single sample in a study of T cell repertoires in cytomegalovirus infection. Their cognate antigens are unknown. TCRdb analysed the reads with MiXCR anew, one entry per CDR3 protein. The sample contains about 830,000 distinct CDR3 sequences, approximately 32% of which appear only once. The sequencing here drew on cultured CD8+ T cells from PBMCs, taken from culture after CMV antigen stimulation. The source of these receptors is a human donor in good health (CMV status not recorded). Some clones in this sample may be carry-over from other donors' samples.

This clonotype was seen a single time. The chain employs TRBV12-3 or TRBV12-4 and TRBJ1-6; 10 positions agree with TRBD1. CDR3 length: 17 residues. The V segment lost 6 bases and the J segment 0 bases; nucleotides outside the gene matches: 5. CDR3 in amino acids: CASSPGQGSSYNSPLHF. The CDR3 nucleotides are TGTGCCAGCAGCCCGGGACAGGGGAGCTCCTATAATTCACCCCTCCACTTT.

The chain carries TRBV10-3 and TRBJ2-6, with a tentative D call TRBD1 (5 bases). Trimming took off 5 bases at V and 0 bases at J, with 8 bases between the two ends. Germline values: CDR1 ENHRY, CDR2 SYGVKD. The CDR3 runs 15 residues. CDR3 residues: CAISPTASGANVLTF. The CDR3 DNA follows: TGTGCCATCAGTCCGACAGCCTCTGGGGCCAACGTCCTGACTTTC.

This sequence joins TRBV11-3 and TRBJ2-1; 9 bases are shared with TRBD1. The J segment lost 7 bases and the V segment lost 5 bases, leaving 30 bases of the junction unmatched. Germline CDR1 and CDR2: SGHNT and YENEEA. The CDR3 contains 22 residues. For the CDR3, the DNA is TGTGCCAGCAGCCCGAAGGGACAGGGCCCCTCACTTGACCCGTTGAAGACGAATGAGCAGTTCTTC. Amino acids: CASSPKGQGPSLDPLKTNEQFF.

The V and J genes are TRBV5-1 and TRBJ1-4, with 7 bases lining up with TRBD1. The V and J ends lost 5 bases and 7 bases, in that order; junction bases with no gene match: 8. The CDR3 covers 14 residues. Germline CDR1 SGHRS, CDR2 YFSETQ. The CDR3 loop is CASRKETGSEKLFF. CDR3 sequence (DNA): TGCGCCAGCAGAAAGGAGACAGGGTCTGAAAAACTGTTTTTT.

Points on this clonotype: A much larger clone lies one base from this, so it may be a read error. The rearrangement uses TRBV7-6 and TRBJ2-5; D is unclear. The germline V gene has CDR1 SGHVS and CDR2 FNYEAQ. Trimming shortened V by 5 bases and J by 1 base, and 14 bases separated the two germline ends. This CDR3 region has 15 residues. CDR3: CASSPNPVPQETQYF. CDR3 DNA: TGTGCCAGCAGCCCAAATCCGGTACCCCAAGAGACCCAGTACTTC.

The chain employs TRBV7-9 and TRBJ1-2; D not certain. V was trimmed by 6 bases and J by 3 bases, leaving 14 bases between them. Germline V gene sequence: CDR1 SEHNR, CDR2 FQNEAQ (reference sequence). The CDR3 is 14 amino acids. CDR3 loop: CASSWAGPDYGYTF. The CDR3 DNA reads TGTGCCAGCAGTTGGGCCGGGCCTGACTATGGCTACACCTTC.

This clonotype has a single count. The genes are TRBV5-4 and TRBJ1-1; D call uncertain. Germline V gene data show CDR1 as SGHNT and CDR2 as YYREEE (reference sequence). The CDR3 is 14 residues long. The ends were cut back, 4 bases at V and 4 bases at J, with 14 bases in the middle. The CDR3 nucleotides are TGTGCCAGCAGCCCCGGGTGGAGCGGCACTGAAGCTTTCTTT. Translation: CASSPGWSGTEAFF.

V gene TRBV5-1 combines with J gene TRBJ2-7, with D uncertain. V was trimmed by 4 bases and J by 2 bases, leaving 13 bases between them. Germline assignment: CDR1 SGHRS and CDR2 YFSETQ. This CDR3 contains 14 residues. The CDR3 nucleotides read TGCGCCAGCAGCCCAGAGTTAAGCCCCTACGAGCAGTACTTC. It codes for CASSPELSPYEQYF. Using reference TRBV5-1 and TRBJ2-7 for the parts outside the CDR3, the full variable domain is KAGVTQTPRYLIKTRGQQVTLSCSPISGHRSVSWYQQTPGQGLQFLFEYFSETQRNKGNFPGRFSGRQFSNSRSEMNVSTLELGDSALYLCASSPELSPYEQYFGPGTRLTVT.

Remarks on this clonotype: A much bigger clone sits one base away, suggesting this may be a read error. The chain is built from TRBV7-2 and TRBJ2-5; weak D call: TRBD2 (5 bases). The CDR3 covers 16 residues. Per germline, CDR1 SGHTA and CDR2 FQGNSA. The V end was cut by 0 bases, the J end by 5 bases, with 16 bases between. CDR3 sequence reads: CASSLAQYWEYETQYF. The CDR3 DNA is TGTGCCAGCAGCTTAGCGCAGTACTGGGAGTATGAGACCCAGTACTTC.

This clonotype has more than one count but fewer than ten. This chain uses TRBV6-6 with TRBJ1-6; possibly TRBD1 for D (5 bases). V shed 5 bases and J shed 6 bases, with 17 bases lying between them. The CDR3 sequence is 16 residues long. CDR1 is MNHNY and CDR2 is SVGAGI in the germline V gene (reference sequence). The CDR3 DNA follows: TGTGCCAGCAGTATCAGGGAAATGAGTCGTAATTCACCCCTCCACTTT. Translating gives CASSIREMSRNSPLHF.

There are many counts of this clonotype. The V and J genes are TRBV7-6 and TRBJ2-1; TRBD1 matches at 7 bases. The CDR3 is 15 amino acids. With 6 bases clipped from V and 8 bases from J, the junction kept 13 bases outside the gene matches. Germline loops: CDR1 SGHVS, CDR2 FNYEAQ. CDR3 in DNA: TGTGCCAGCAGGATGCGACAGGGTCCAAGCTATGAGCAGTTCTTC. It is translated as CASRMRQGPSYEQFF.

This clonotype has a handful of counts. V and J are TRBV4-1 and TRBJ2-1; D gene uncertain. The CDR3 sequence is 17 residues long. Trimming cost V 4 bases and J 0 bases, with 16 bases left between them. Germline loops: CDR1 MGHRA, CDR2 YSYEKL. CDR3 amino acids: CASSRVYYTDSYNEQFF. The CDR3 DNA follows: TGCGCCAGCAGCCGGGTCTACTACACCGACTCCTACAATGAGCAGTTCTTC.

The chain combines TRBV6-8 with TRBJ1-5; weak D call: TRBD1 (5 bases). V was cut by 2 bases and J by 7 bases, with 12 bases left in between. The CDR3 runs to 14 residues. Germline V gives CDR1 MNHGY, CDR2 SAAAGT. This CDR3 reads CASSYEGTGQPQHF. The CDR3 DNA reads TGTGCCAGCAGTTACGAGGGGACGGGGCAGCCCCAGCATTTT.

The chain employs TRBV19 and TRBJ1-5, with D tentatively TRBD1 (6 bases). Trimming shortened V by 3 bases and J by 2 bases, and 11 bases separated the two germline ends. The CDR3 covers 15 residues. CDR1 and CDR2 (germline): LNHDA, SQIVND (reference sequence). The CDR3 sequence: CASSISPGGNQPQHF. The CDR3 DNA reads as TGTGCCAGTAGTATTTCGCCAGGGGGCAATCAGCCCCAGCATTTT.

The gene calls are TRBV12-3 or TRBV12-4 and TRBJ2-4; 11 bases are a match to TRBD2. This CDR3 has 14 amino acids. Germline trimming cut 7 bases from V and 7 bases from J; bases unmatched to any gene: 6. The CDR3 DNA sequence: TGTGCCAGCACCTTAGCGGGGGGGCAGAACATTCAGTACTTC. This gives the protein CASTLAGGQNIQYF.

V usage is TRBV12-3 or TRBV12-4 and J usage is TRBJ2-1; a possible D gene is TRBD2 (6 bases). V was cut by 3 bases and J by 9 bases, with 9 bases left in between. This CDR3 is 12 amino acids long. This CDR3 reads CASSFGGIEQFF. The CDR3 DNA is TGTGCCAGCAGTTTTGGAGGGATTGAGCAGTTCTTC.

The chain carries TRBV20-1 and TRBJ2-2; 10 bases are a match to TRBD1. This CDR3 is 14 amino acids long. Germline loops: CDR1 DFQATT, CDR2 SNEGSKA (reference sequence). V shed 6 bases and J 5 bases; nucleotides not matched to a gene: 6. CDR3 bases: TGCAGTGCGGCCGGGACAGGGGTTACCGGGGAGCTGTTTTTT. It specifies CSAAGTGVTGELFF.

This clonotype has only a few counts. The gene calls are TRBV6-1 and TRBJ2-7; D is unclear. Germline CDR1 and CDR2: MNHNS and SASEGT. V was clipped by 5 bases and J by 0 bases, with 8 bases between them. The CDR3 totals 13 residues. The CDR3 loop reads CASSSESSYEQYV. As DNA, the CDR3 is TGTGCCAGCAGTTCCGAGAGCTCCTACGAGCAGTACGTC.

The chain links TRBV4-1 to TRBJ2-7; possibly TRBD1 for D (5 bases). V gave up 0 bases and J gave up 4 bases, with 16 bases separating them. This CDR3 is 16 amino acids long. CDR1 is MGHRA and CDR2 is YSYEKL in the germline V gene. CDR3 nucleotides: TGCGCCAGCAGCCAAGAGAGAGAGCAGGGAACTTACGAGCAGTACTTC. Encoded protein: CASSQEREQGTYEQYF.

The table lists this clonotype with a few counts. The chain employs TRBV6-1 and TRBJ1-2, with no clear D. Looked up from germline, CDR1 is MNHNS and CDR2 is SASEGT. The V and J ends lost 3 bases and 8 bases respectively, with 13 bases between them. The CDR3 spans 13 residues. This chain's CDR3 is CASSEVEFHGYTF. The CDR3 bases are TGTGCCAGCAGTGAGGTTGAGTTTCACGGCTACACCTTC.

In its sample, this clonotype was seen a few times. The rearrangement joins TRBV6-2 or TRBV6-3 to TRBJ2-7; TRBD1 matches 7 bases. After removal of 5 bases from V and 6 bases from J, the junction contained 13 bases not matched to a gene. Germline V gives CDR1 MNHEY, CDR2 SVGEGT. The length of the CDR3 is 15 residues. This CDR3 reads CASSEVPGGTREQYV. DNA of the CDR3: TGTGCCAGCAGTGAGGTCCCAGGGGGAACTCGCGAGCAGTACGTC.

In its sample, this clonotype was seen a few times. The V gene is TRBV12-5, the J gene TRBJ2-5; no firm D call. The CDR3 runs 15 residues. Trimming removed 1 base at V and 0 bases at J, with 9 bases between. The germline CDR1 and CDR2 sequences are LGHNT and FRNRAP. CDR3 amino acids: CASGLAESYQETQYF. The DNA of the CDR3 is TGTGCTAGTGGTTTGGCCGAGTCGTACCAAGAGACCCAGTACTTC.

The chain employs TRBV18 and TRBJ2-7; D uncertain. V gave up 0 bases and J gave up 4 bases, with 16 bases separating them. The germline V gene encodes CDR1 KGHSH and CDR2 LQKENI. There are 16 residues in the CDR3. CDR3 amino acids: CASSPPDRTGPYEQYF. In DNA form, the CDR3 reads TGTGCCAGCTCACCACCAGATAGGACGGGTCCTTACGAGCAGTACTTC.

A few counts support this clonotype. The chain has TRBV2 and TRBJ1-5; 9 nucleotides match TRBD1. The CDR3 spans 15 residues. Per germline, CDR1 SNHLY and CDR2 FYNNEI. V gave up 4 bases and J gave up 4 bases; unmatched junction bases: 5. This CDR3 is CASSATGGKNQPQHF. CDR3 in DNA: TGTGCCAGCAGTGCGACAGGGGGGAAAAATCAGCCCCAGCATTTT.

CDR3 DNA sequence: TGTGCCAGCAGTCTGATAGGCCCCTTCAATCAGCCCCAGCATTTT. It encodes CASSLIGPFNQPQHF. The genes are TRBV6-2 or TRBV6-3 and TRBJ1-5; D gene uncertain. V was trimmed by 5 bases and J by 3 bases, leaving 14 bases between them. This CDR3 comprises 15 residues. Germline CDR1 MNHEY, CDR2 SVGEGT.

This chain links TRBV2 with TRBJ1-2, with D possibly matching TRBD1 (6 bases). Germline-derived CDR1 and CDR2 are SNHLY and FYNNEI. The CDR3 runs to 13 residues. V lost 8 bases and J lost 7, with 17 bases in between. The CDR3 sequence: CASADGTLSGYTF. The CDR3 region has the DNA TGTGCCAGCGCTGACGGGACACTAAGTGGCTACACCTTC. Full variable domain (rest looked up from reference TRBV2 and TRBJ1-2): EPEVTQTPSHQVTQMGQEVILRCVPISNHLYFYWYRQILGQKVEFLVSFYNNEISEKSEIFDDQFSVERPDGSNFTLKIRSTKLEDSAMYFCASADGTLSGYTFGSGTRLTVV.

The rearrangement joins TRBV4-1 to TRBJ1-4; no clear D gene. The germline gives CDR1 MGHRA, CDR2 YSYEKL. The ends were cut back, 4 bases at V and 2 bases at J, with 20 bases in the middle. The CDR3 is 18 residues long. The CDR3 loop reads CASSPFRGGMDTNEKLFF. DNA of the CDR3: TGCGCCAGCAGCCCCTTTCGTGGCGGGATGGACACTAATGAAAAACTGTTTTTT.

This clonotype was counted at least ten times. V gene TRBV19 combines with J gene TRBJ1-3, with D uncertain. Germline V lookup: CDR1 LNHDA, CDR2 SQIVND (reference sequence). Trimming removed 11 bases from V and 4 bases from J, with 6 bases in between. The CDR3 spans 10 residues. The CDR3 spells CAAAGNTIYF. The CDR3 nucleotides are TGTGCCGCGGCCGGAAACACCATATATTTT.

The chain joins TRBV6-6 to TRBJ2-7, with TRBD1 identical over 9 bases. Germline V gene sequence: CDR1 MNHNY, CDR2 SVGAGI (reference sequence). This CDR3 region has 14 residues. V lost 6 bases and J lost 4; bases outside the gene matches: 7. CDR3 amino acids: CASRDRGEIYEQYV. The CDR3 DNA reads TGTGCCAGCAGGGACAGGGGCGAAATATACGAGCAGTACGTC.

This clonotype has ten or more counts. The DNA for the CDR3 is TGTGCCAGCAGGGTACTTGGCTCCAATGAGCAGTTCTTC. Its translation: CASRVLGSNEQFF. This rearrangement joins TRBV12-3 or TRBV12-4 to TRBJ2-1, with D unclear. Trimming took 6 bases from V and 6 from J, leaving 12 bases between them. The CDR3 is 13 residues long.